This TCR beta chain was recovered during a study of Ad26.COV2.S vaccination and SARS-CoV-2 variants. Overall study context: Intramuscularly, Ad26.COV2.S was given either once or twice, 56 days apart.

The CDR3 is 17 amino acids. The germline gives CDR1 SGHDT, CDR2 YYEEEE. V lost 3 bases and J lost 3; bases outside the gene matches: 10. Some clones are missing from TCRdb's copy, which holds only in-frame ones; the method was immunoSEQ multiplex PCR. The sample consists of about 410,000 clones, around nine tenths of them appearing once. Sample treatment: 19 received Ad26.COV2.S at low or high dose, single or two shots; several received placebo; per-sample allocation not given. Day 63 following the first vaccine or placebo injection was when the samples were taken. This rearrangement joins TRBV5-6 to TRBJ2-2, with 8 positions matching TRBD2. The source of this sequence is a person between 18 and 65 years old who received the Ad26.COV2.S COVID-19 vaccine or a placebo. The material was peripheral blood, obtained in a trial of Ad26.COV2.S vaccine versus placebo. In nucleotides, the CDR3 is TGTGCCAGCAGCTCGCATGGGACTAGTCTTTACACCGGGGAGCTGTTTTTT. Amino acids: CASSSHGTSLYTGELFF. Using reference TRBV5-6 and TRBJ2-2 for the parts outside the CDR3, the full variable domain is DAGVTQSPTHLIKTRGQQVTLRCSPKSGHDTVSWYQQALGQGPQFIFQYYEEEERQRGNFPDRFSGHQFPNYSSELNVNALLLGDSALYLCASSSHGTSLYTGELFFGEGSRLTVL.